The clone carrying this TCR beta chain was counted only a few times. Extraction and reverse transcription of RNA yielded cDNA as the sequencing template. Method: immunoSEQ multiplex PCR; TCRdb's copy keeps in-frame clones and lacks some. The repertoire has a few hundred thousand clones, roughly two fifths of them found once; the top ten carry 0.48%. These data come from a study of CD8+ T cells in alopecia areata. This CDR3 contains 13 residues. Germline V lookup: CDR1 MNHNS, CDR2 SASEGT. V dropped 1 base and J dropped 3 bases, with 7 bases sitting between them. Treatment in this sample: oral pan-JAK inhibitor, 5-10 mg twice daily.

The specimen comprised CD4+ T cells sorted from blood, sampled at approximately week 30, from a patient treated with tofacitinib. The sequence derives from a human donor with alopecia areata. The chain is built from TRBV6-1 and TRBJ2-7; D is ambiguous. CDR3 nucleotide sequence: TGTGCCAGCAGTGAAGGGCCCCGCTACGAGCAGTACTTC. It specifies CASSEGPRYEQYF.